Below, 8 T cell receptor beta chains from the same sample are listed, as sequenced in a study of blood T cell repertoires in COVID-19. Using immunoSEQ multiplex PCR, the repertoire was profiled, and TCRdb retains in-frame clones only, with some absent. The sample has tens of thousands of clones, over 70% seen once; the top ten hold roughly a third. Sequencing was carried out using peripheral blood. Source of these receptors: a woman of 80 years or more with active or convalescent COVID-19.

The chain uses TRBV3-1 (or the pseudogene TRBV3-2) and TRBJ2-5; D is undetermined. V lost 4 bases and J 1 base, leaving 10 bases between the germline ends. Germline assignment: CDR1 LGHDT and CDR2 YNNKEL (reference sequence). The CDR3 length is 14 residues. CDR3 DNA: TGTGCCAGCAGCCTGACAAACCTCCAAGAGACCCAGTACTTC. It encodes CASSLTNLQETQYF.

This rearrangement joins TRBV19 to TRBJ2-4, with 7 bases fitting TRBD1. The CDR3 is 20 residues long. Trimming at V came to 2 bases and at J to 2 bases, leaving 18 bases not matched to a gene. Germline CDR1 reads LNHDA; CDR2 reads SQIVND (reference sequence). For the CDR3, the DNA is TGTGCCAGTAGTATATTCCCCACAGGGGCCACCCTTACGTCCAAAAACATTCAGTACTTC. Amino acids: CASSIFPTGATLTSKNIQYF.

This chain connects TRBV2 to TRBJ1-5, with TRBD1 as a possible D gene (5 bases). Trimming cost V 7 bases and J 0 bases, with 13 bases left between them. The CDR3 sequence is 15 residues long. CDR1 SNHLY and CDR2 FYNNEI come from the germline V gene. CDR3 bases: TGTGCCAGCAAGGGGTGGAAAAATAGCAATCAGCCCCAGCATTTT. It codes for CASKGWKNSNQPQHF.

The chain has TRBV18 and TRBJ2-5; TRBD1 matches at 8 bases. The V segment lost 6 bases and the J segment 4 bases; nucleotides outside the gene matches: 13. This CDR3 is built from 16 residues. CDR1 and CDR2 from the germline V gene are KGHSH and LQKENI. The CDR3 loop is CASSLGQGVRGETQYF. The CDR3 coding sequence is TGTGCCAGCTCTCTCGGACAGGGCGTGAGGGGAGAGACCCAGTACTTC.

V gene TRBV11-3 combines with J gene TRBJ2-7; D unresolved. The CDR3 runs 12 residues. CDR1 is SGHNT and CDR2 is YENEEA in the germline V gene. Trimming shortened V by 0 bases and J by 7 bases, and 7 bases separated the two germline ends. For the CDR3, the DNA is TGTGCCAGCAGCTTAGAGGGCTGGGAGCAGTACTTC. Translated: CASSLEGWEQYF.

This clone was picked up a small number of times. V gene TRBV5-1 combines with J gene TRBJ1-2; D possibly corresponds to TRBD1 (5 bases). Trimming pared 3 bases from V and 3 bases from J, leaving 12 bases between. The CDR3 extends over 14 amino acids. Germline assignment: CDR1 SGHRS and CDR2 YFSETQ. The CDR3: CASSSTGDHYGYTF. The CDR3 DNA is TGCGCCAGCAGCTCCACGGGGGACCACTATGGCTACACCTTC.

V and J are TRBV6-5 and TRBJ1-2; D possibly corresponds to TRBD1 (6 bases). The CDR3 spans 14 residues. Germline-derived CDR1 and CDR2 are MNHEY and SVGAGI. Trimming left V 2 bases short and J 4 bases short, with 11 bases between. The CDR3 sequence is CASSYGQGTYGYTF. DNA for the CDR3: TGTGCCAGCAGTTACGGGCAGGGGACCTATGGCTACACCTTC.

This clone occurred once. CDR3 coding DNA: TGTGCCAGCTCCCTAGTACTCCAGGGATTCTCAAACACCATATATTTT. It yields the protein CASSLVLQGFSNTIYF. The genes are TRBV18 and TRBJ1-3; TRBD1 is a possible D gene (5 bases). The ends were cut back, 6 bases at V and 6 bases at J, with 21 bases in the middle. The germline V gene has CDR1 KGHSH and CDR2 LQKENI. The CDR3 is 16 amino acids.